Sequencing of this TCR beta chain was carried out in a study of tumor and adjacent non-tumor tissue in lung cancer. Study background: About 4.2 million productive TCRbeta reads were obtained per sample on average.

Study-wide points: Significantly higher TCR diversity was found in tumor than normal lung. Top 100 clones took a larger repertoire share in normal lung.

The CDR3 has 15 amino acids. Germline loops: CDR1 SGHNT, CDR2 YENEEA. The library came from three nested PCR rounds adapted from ARM-PCR protocols. TCRdb passed the multiplex PCR reads through MiXCR, listing each CDR3 protein once. Among around 200,000 distinct CDR3 sequences listed, roughly 70% were seen once. The template was RNA from unsorted bulk tissue. Donors were chemotherapy-naive, newly diagnosed lung cancer surgical patients in China, August–November 2014. About this clonotype itself: The antigen is unknown. At one boundary the junction diverges from the germline segment, which might be a read error.

The receptor's source is a man aged 60-69 years with non-small cell lung cancer. V is TRBV11-3 and J is TRBJ2-1; TRBD2 aligns across 11 bases. The sequenced material came from lung tumor tissue. The CDR3 coding sequence is TGTCCCAGCAGCTCCCTAGCGGGAGGTTACAATGAGCAGCTCTTC. Encoded protein: CPSSSLAGGYNEQLF. Drawing the rest from reference TRBV11-3 and TRBJ2-1, the complete variable domain is EAGVVQSPRYKIIEKKQPVAFWCNPISGHNTLYWYLQNLGQGPELLIRYENEEAVDDSQLPKDRFSAERLKGVDSTLKIQPAELGDSAVYLCPSSSLAGGYNEQLFGPGTRLTVL.